A selection of T cell receptor beta chains follows, all from one sample in a study of tumor-infiltrating lymphocytes in primary liver carcinoma. From the multiplex PCR reads, TCRdb called clonotypes with MiXCR, one entry per CDR3 protein. The sample holds 55,000 to 70,000 distinct CDR3 sequences, around 64% seen once. Sequenced input: liver tumor tissue from sampling region 2. Every receptor here comes from a man aged 40-55 years with primary liver carcinoma and hepatitis B virus infection. Both conserved end residues are part of each CDR3. A D gene is named only where the DNA matches it firmly. Part of the rows lack a size; the others show once, few, many or a class for expanded clones.

CDR3aa	CDR3nt	abundance	j_gene	d_gene	v_gene
CASSFDRYEQYF	TGTGCCAGCAGTTTTGACAGGTACGAACAGTACTTC	-	TRBJ2-7	-	TRBV6-2/TRBV6-3
CASSRWDRGADQPQHF	TGTGCCAGCAGTAGATGGGACAGGGGGGCGGATCAGCCCCAGCATTTT	many	TRBJ1-5	TRBD1	TRBV5-8
CASTETGALSGANVLTF	TGTGCCAGCACCGAGACAGGGGCCCTCTCTGGGGCCAACGTCCTGACTTTC	-	TRBJ2-6	TRBD1	TRBV6-1
CASSGTSGPNTGELFF	TGTGCCAGCAGTGGGACTAGCGGACCTAACACCGGGGAGCTGTTTTTT	many	TRBJ2-2	TRBD2	TRBV5-4
CASSIRQGKDEQYF	TGTGCCAGTAGTATTCGGCAGGGTAAGGACGAGCAGTACTTC	-	TRBJ2-7	-	TRBV12-3/TRBV12-4
CASSQELDLRNEQFF	TGCGCCAGCAGCCAAGAACTCGACCTGAGGAATGAGCAGTTCTTC	few	TRBJ2-1	-	TRBV4-3
CATFGQGAGGYTF	TGTGCCACCTTTGGACAGGGGGCCGGTGGCTACACCTTC	many	TRBJ1-2	TRBD1	TRBV6-1
CASSQLMGAKNIQYF	TGTGCCAGCAGCCAGCTCATGGGAGCCAAAAACATTCAGTACTTC	-	TRBJ2-4	-	TRBV28
CASTLTSGNTGELFF	TGTGCCAGCACCCTGACTAGCGGGAACACCGGGGAGCTGTTTTTT	-	TRBJ2-2	TRBD2	TRBV12-3/TRBV12-4
CASSMDAARDTQYF	TGCGCCAGCAGCATGGACGCAGCGAGAGATACGCAGTATTTT	-	TRBJ2-3	-	TRBV5-1
CASSLSGVEAQYF	TGTGCCAGCAGTTTGTCCGGGGTTGAGGCCCAGTACTTC	once	TRBJ2-5	-	TRBV12-3/TRBV12-4
CASSLGPAGESSYDQYF	TGTGCAAGCAGCTTAGGGCCGGCGGGTGAAAGTTCCTACGACCAGTACTTC	-	TRBJ2-7	-	TRBV11-1
CASSLENYSNLPQHF	TGTGCCAGCAGTTTGGAGAATTATAGCAATCTGCCCCAGCATTTT	-	TRBJ1-5	-	TRBV6-2/TRBV6-3
CASSQRGHGNEQFF	TGTGCCAGCAGCCAGCGGGGGCATGGCAATGAGCAGTTCTTC	-	TRBJ2-1	TRBD2	TRBV11-2
CASSLPGLATDTQYF	TGTGCCAGCAGCTTGCCGGGACTAGCGACAGATACCCAGTACTTC	once	TRBJ2-5	TRBD2	TRBV7-6
CASAQAGGGYEQYF	TGTGCCAGCGCCCAAGCGGGGGGGGGCTACGAGCAGTACTTC	-	TRBJ2-7	TRBD2	TRBV14
CTSTPGLERTYSQYF	TGTACCAGCACCCCCGGACTAGAGCGCACATATTCGCAGTATTTT	-	TRBJ2-3	TRBD2	TRBV5-5
CVSSDSLFENNEQFF	TGTGTCAGCAGTGACAGTTTATTCGAAAACAATGAGCAGTTCTTC	-	TRBJ2-1	-	TRBV7-9
CVSSFPRLAGEPYNEQFF	TGTGTCAGCAGCTTTCCTCGACTAGCGGGAGAACCCTACAATGAGCAGTTCTTC	-	TRBJ2-1	TRBD2	TRBV11-2
CASTPGTGAGNTIYF	TGTGCCAGCACACCGGGGACAGGGGCTGGAAACACCATATATTTT	many	TRBJ1-3	TRBD1	TRBV28
CAISDPSLRDDRAYEQYF	TGTGCCATCAGTGACCCATCCCTCCGGGACGATAGGGCCTACGAGCAGTACTTC	few	TRBJ2-7	-	TRBV10-3
CASRGTGGAGEQLF	TGTGCCAGCAGAGGGACAGGGGGAGCGGGTGAGCAGTTATTC	-	TRBJ2-1	TRBD1	TRBV6-1
CASSQDLSPFYEQYF	TGCGCCAGCAGCCAAGATCTAAGCCCATTCTACGAGCAGTATTTC	-	TRBJ2-7	-	TRBV4-3
CVSSRGAGTEAFF	TGTGTCAGCAGCCGGGGCGCGGGAACTGAAGCTTTCTTT	-	TRBJ1-1	-	TRBV9
CASTGSFYYNEQFF	TGTGCCAGCACTGGATCCTTCTACTACAATGAGCAGTTCTTC	-	TRBJ2-1	-	TRBV6-1
CAISQDLPSGTSGRADTQYF	TGCGCCATCAGCCAAGATCTTCCCTCCGGGACTAGCGGGAGAGCAGATACGCAGTATTTT	-	TRBJ2-3	TRBD2	TRBV4-3
CASNADMGRRTEAFF	TGTGCCAGCAATGCCGACATGGGGCGAAGGACTGAAGCTTTCTTT	-	TRBJ1-1	-	TRBV6-4
CASSYLPGTSGNWDEQFF	TGTGCCAGCAGTTACCTTCCCGGGACTAGCGGGAATTGGGATGAGCAGTTCTTC	-	TRBJ2-1	TRBD2	TRBV6-2/TRBV6-3
CASSLGSNYGYIF	TGTGCCAGCAGCTTAGGATCAAACTATGGCTACATCTTC	-	TRBJ1-2	-	TRBV11-2
CASSHPSGTPLQDTQYF	TGCGCCAGCAGCCACCCCTCCGGGACACCCCTTCAAGATACGCAGTATTTT	-	TRBJ2-3	-	TRBV4-1
CASSMGAGDCGDMQYF	TGCGCCAGCAGCATGGGAGCGGGGGATTGCGGAGATATGCAGTATTTT	once	TRBJ2-3	TRBD2	TRBV5-1
CASSPQISTSGSPYIEQFF	TGTGCCAGCAGTCCTCAAATATCGACTAGCGGGAGCCCCTACATTGAGCAGTTCTTC	-	TRBJ2-1	TRBD2	TRBV28
CAGSSGGEDTQYF	TGTGCCGGCAGCTCGGGCGGGGAGGATACGCAGTATTTT	-	TRBJ2-3	-	TRBV5-5
CASSLGLNQPQHF	TGTGCCAGCAGCTTAGGGTTAAATCAGCCCCAGCATTTT	-	TRBJ1-5	-	TRBV11-2
CAISQGVASGQGPGHNEQFF	TGTGCCATCAGCCAAGGGGTAGCTAGTGGTCAAGGCCCCGGCCACAATGAGCAGTTCTTC	-	TRBJ2-1	-	TRBV10-3
CASSSKGNWNEQFF	TGTGCCAGCAGCTCCAAGGGGAATTGGAATGAGCAGTTCTTC	-	TRBJ2-1	-	TRBV11-3
CSVDRMCTEAFF	TGCAGCGTTGACAGGATGTGCACTGAAGCTTTCTTT	-	TRBJ1-1	-	TRBV29-1
CASSEEGSIQYF	TGTGCCAGCAGTGAAGAGGGAAGCATTCAGTACTTC	-	TRBJ2-4	-	TRBV2
CASQLMGGTDTQYF	TGTGCCTCCCAACTAATGGGAGGGACAGATACACAGTATTTT	-	TRBJ2-3	-	TRBV10-3
CASSFCGFSEKSPF	TGTGCCAGCAGCTTTTGTGGGTTTAGCGAAAAATCTCCTTTT	-	TRBJ2-3	-	TRBV11-2
CASSYRDREWSPLHF	TGTGCCAGCAGCTACAGGGACAGGGAATGGTCACCCCTCCACTTT	-	TRBJ1-6	TRBD1	TRBV11-2
CASSRDRGIETQYF	TGTGCCAGCAGCAGGGACAGGGGGATTGAGACCCAGTACTTC	many	TRBJ2-5	TRBD1	TRBV7-8
CASRGTPSTHTQYF	TGTGCCAGCAGGGGTACCCCTAGCACACATACGCAGTATTTT	-	TRBJ2-3	-	TRBV12-3/TRBV12-4
CASSFAGSNNGELFF	TGTGCCAGTAGCTTTGCGGGATCGAACAACGGTGAGCTGTTTTTT	-	TRBJ2-2	-	TRBV11-2
CASNQTPGGGKESQYF	TGCGCCAGCAACCAAACCCCTGGCGGGGGGAAAGAGAGCCAGTACTTC	-	TRBJ2-5	TRBD2	TRBV11-2
CASSSWTWRDAFF	TGTGCCAGTAGTTCGTGGACATGGAGGGATGCTTTCTTT	-	TRBJ1-1	-	TRBV28
CASIPSSGLVDTEAFF	TGTGCCAGCATCCCATCCAGTGGGTTGGTGGACACTGAAGCTTTCTTT	-	TRBJ1-1	-	TRBV11-2
CASSSPREGDEQFF	TGTGCCAGCAGTTCCCCCAGGGAGGGGGATGAGCAGTTCTTC	few	TRBJ2-1	-	TRBV28
CASSTWRINTDTQYF	TGTGCCAGCAGTACGTGGAGAATTAACACAGATACGCAGTATTTT	-	TRBJ2-3	-	TRBV6-6
CASSLALEWANTGELFF	TGTGCCAGCAGCTTAGCGTTAGAATGGGCGAACACCGGGGAGCTGTTTTTC	-	TRBJ2-2	-	TRBV11-2
CASSQVALLAGEPDTQYF	TGTGCCAGCAGCCAAGTGGCGCTTCTAGCGGGAGAGCCAGATACGCAGTACTTT	-	TRBJ2-3	TRBD2	TRBV4-2
CASSLTGVRPYEQYF	TGTGCCAGCAGTCTAACGGGAGTCCGACCCTATGAGCAGTACTTC	-	TRBJ2-7	-	TRBV6-5
CANSQGSQMGYEQYF	TGCGCCAACAGTCAAGGTTCCCAGATGGGCTACGAGCAGTACTTC	-	TRBJ2-7	-	TRBV4-1
CASSSYGLAREQETQYF	TGCGCCAGCAGCTCCTACGGACTAGCGAGAGAGCAAGAGACCCAGTACTTC	-	TRBJ2-5	TRBD2	TRBV5-1
CTSSRQSWEDTQYF	TGCACCAGCAGCCGACAAAGCTGGGAAGATACGCAGTATTTT	once	TRBJ2-3	-	TRBV4-1